This T cell receptor beta chain was documented in a study of cytomegalovirus exposure and HLA in healthy donors listed by TCRdb under 2017. In the study overall: An earlier analysis of approximately 590 of the donors reported roughly 270 Gb of sequence data and 117 million unique TCR beta sequences from 150 million to 200 million T cells. The genetic ancestry cluster associated with self-reported Caucasian donors included around 76% of the roughly 400 genotyped donors. Donor age, sex, ethnicity and CMV serostatus were compiled together with the repertoire data. Rather than drawing on any new phenotypic data, the later analysis identified candidate immune exposures from TCR beta sequences and the way those sequences occurred across donors. Because of strong linkage in the cohort, five DR-DQ haplotypes were treated as single units for association and clustering. The study combined high-throughput TCR immunosequencing, statistical association of individual TCRs with disease status, and machine learning to predict cytomegalovirus infection status. Among around 400 genotyped donors of the cohort, an average of approximately 240,000 unique TCR beta nucleotide sequences was sequenced per donor, of which roughly 18% were non-productive. Besides the first cohort of roughly 640 subjects, a separate validation cohort made up of 120 different subjects was used. Every repertoire in the discovery cohort had been generated on one and the same sequencing platform. A later analysis re-analyzed previously published TCR beta repertoires from about 730 donors and added high-resolution HLA genotyping to study TCR occurrence patterns. HLA typing included class I and class II loci at four-digit resolution. Around 330 gigabases of sequencing data and 70 million to 100 million unique TCR sequences made up an early release that covered some 640 HLA-typed donors. Genome-wide SNP genotypes for about 60% of the roughly 700 donors were used in a later genetic analysis, which treated that subset as a discovery cohort. The T cell repertoires of 550 to 850 subjects were profiled by immunosequencing and related to cytomegalovirus serostatus. The study aimed to test whether cataloging public T cell receptors could reveal signatures of past pathogen exposure. To decide whether each TCR beta V gene segment behaved as functional or pseudogenic, an earlier analysis of approximately 590 of the donors relied on high-throughput TCR beta sequencing. The number of donors typed differed by locus, with roughly 620-630 for A, B, C, DRB1 and DQB1, about 500 for DQA1, some 570 for DPA1, and about 450 for DPB1. Study-level results and caveats: In a later analysis, several top co-occurrence clusters were reported to appear linked to parvovirus B19, influenza, CMV and Epstein-Barr virus. Strong co-occurrence of HLA alleles, especially DR and DQ, made assigning TCR associations to individual alleles difficult. A few of the identified cytomegalovirus-associated TCR beta chains were confirmed in vitro to be specific for cytomegalovirus antigens. Because HLA typing was missing for some donors at each locus, association tests included only the typed subset. A later genetic analysis associated a missense DCLRE1C variant with V-gene and J-gene trimming of TCR beta chains, and an independent cohort replicated the association. An earlier analysis of around 600 of the donors showed that most TCR beta V segments appeared in productive rearrangements either about 87% or about 30% of the time, which broadly matched IMGT annotations. In a later analysis, TCR association rates were found to vary across HLA loci, with the most associated TCRs seen for DRB1 alleles and the fewest for HLA-C alleles. Because counts were too low, roughly 18 rarely observed V segments, including chromosome 9 orphons, were left out of the earlier analysis of about 500 of the donors. A further reported finding was that TCR beta sequences accurately predicted the HLA-A and HLA-B alleles for most subjects in the first cohort. Linkage disequilibrium might explain the correlated functional status among segregating V segments, but an unknown experimental factor could not be ruled out. Most TCR sequences were seen in very few donors, while some public TCRs were found in many individuals. The only immune exposure information available for the cohort was CMV serostatus. According to a later analysis, most CMV-associated TCR beta chains appeared to be HLA-restricted, and the HLA associations seemed to be driven largely by CMV exposure. In both the original and validation cohorts, the classifier was reported to diagnose cytomegalovirus status with high specificity and sensitivity. A later genetic analysis reported fewer N-insertions in productive TCRs among donors in an Asian-associated ancestry cluster than the roughly 640-donor mean. The study listed 150 to 200 TCR beta chains as associated with cytomegalovirus. At a false discovery rate of 0.05, a later analysis linked under 20,000 TCR beta sequences to specific HLA alleles. The presence/absence analyses assumed that sequencing depth was roughly uniform across donors, and that assumption may not be true. A later analysis found that HLA-associated TCR beta chains were more clonally expanded and had lower generation probabilities than equally common non-associated chains. The authors suggested that the approach could potentially be generalized to other disease states and immunological phenotypes. This cohort had only TCR beta chains sequenced, and the lack of alpha or paired-chain data limited which features could be detected. A group of highly shared sequence variants was considered likely to be a technical artifact of the sequencing pipeline.

In total, approximately 690 healthy bone marrow donors made up the cohort. At the time of sampling, all cohort members were nominally healthy, though unrecorded immune exposures were likely present. The donor tested CMV seropositive, placing the donor among the approximately 290 seropositive members of the cohort. A peripheral blood sample was collected from each donor, and TCR beta sequencing was performed on peripheral blood mononuclear cells. The Qiagen DNeasy Blood Extraction Kit was used to extract genomic DNA from the blood cell samples. Remarks on this clone: What this receptor recognizes is not known. Nothing much larger sits one base from this clone, and base qualities are not available.

Libraries were built with the immunoSEQ multiplex PCR assay. For the multiplex PCR, a mixture combining 60 forward primers for TCR Vbeta segments and 13 reverse primers for TCR Jbeta segments was used. A multiplex PCR assay on genomic DNA amplified the CDR3 region of rearranged TCR beta genes. On the Illumina HiSeq System, the amplified TCR beta libraries were sequenced as 87-base-pair reads. The authors' pipeline ran thus. In a later analysis, some 80 million unique TCR beta chains were counted across the 650 to 750 repertoires, and roughly 11 million of these chains were shared by at least two donors. A nearest-neighbor algorithm error-corrected the raw reads and collapsed the reads into unique sequences, merging closely related sequences to remove PCR and sequencing errors. Alignment of CDR3 sequences to IMGT reference sequences was used to assign V, D and J gene segments. For a sequence to be retained, at least a six-nucleotide match to both a V gene segment and a J gene segment was required. Rearrangements were called productive when the CDR3 lacked stop codons and stayed in frame with V and J; all others were non-productive. Following IMGT convention, CDR3 was defined as the stretch from the second conserved V-encoded cysteine up to the conserved J-encoded phenylalanine. In an earlier analysis of more than 550 of the donors, sequences lacking an unambiguous match to a single V gene segment were excluded. In an earlier analysis of around 600 of the donors, V segments were called functional above 56.7% productive rearrangements and were called segregating when the between-donor standard deviation exceeded 5%. A statistical classification framework was built to diagnose cytomegalovirus status from the catalog of TCR beta chain sequences. In a later analysis, V and J genes were assigned by comparing TCR nucleotide sequences against IMGT/GENE-DB human TR gene sequences. A later analysis assigned CDR3 sequences and most-parsimonious VDJ recombination scenarios with the TCRdist pipeline. In a later analysis, every TCR beta chain was defined by the combination of its CDR3 amino acid sequence and its V-gene family, and reads without a unique V-gene family were dropped. A later analysis removed 500 to 600 highly shared, low-generation-probability nucleotide sequences to deal with suspected cross-contamination and a sequencing artifact. A later analysis calculated a clonal expansion index for each public chain from normalized within-repertoire ranks of inferred template counts. Generation probabilities in a later analysis came from a VDJ recombination model fitted to out-of-frame rearrangements, and those results were checked against IGoR. A later analysis scored TCR-TCR, TCR-HLA and TCR-CMV co-occurrence with hypergeometric tests, applying a repertoire-size bias correction to TCR pairs. In a later analysis, false discovery rates were estimated by permuting HLA or CMV assignments 20 times. In a later analysis, co-occurring TCRs were grouped using DBSCAN, with TCRdist sequence similarity added in when clustering inside HLA-allele-positive subsets. Repertoires with fewer than 30,000 or more than 120,000 public chains, plus five repertoires with anomalous nucleotide sharing, were excluded from co-occurrence clustering. What TCRdb holds here is the immuneACCESS table cut down to in-frame rearrangements. Part of the clones is not present; checked against another copy, under half of the missing clones reflect an unresolved V gene, and the others are unexplained. From that table come the V and J calls and clone size; the DNA was used to work out D and trimming. The sample contains around 100,000 clones, approximately 79% of them found a single time. Under 20% of the sample rests with the top ten.

The sample consisted of PBMCs. The receptor comes from a woman in her fifties or sixties in good health and CMV-seropositive.

Here is the DNA: TGTGCCAGTAGCCCGAGTAGCGGGAGGGCGCACGAGCAGTACTTC. The translation is CASSPSSGRAHEQYF. Recombination connected TRBV19 to TRBJ2-7, and 11 junctional nucleotides match TRBD2. Trimming removed 6 bases from V and 5 bases from J; the gene matches leave 9 bases unexplained. The CDR3 goes from the cysteine to the phenylalanine over 15 residues. Just the 45-base CDR3 DNA is kept, in frame starting at base 1. Sequences LNHDA (CDR1) and SQIVND (CDR2) are obtained from the germline V gene (reference sequence).